Each of the 30 T cell receptor beta chains below was sequenced from the same sample in a study of blood T cell repertoires in COVID-19. TCRdb's table, derived via immunoSEQ multiplex PCR, lists solely in-frame clones and lacks some. Among 250,000 to 350,000 clones listed, approximately 90% were seen once. Sequencing was performed on peripheral blood. Receptor source: a woman aged 25 to 39 with COVID-19, enrolled during active disease.

The chain combines TRBV5-6 with TRBJ2-3; the match to TRBD2 covers 9 bases. V was pared by 0 bases and J by 6 bases, with 5 bases of the junction left unmatched. CDR3 size: 15 residues. Germline values: CDR1 SGHDT, CDR2 YYEEEE. Here the CDR3 DNA reads TGTGCCAGCAGCTTGGCCGGGCGGGAGGGGGATACGCAGTATTTT. Translating gives CASSLAGREGDTQYF. Full variable domain (outside the CDR3, taken from reference TRBV5-6 and TRBJ2-3): DAGVTQSPTHLIKTRGQQVTLRCSPKSGHDTVSWYQQALGQGPQFIFQYYEEEERQRGNFPDRFSGHQFPNYSSELNVNALLLGDSALYLCASSLAGREGDTQYFGPGTRLTVL.

The chain recombines TRBV11-2 with TRBJ2-2; 7 bases map to TRBD1. From germline, CDR1 is SGHAT and CDR2 FQNNGV. This CDR3 has 14 residues. The trim removed 6 bases at V and 4 bases at J, leaving 5 bases unmatched. In DNA, the CDR3 is TGTGCCAGCAGACGACAGGGAAGCACCGGGGAGCTGTTTTTT. Translation: CASRRQGSTGELFF.

This chain uses TRBV19 with TRBJ1-5, with 10 bases that match TRBD1. The CDR3 length is 14 residues. Trimming took 6 bases from V and 5 from J; bases not matched to a gene: 4. CDR1 LNHDA and CDR2 SQIVND come from the germline V gene (reference sequence). DNA for the CDR3: TGTGCCAGTAGCAGGACAGGGGGGGATCAGCCCCAGCATTTT. Translating it yields CASSRTGGDQPQHF. The full variable domain, with the rest looked up from reference TRBV19 and TRBJ1-5, is DGGITQSPKYLFRKEGQNVTLSCEQNLNHDAMYWYRQDPGQGLRLIYYSQIVNDFQKGDIAEGYSVSREKKESFPLTVTSAQKNPTAFYLCASSRTGGDQPQHFGDGTRLSIL.

CDR3 nucleotides: TGTGCCGCGGGGGACAACTATAATTCACCCCTCCACTTT. Encoded protein: CAAGDNYNSPLHF. This chain joins TRBV21-1 and TRBJ1-6. TRBV21-1 is classified as a pseudogene. This CDR3 has 13 residues.

This chain uses TRBV5-1 with TRBJ2-1; TRBD2 agrees at 10 bases. The junction had 9 bases not matched to a gene; V was cut back by 4 bases and J by 8 bases. This CDR3 contains 15 residues. Germline V gene sequence: CDR1 SGHRS, CDR2 YFSETQ. The CDR3 spells CASSPGASGSYEQFF. The CDR3 DNA reads TGCGCCAGCAGCCCCGGCGCTAGCGGGAGCTATGAGCAGTTCTTC.

The chain uses TRBV11-2 and TRBJ2-5; tentatively, D is TRBD1 (6 bases). The CDR3 is made up of 15 amino acids. Germline CDR1 and CDR2: SGHAT and FQNNGV. V lost 2 bases to trimming and J lost 8 bases, with 18 bases between them. This CDR3 is CASSLQVDAGVTQYF. CDR3 nucleotides: TGTGCCAGCAGCTTACAAGTAGACGCAGGGGTCACCCAGTACTTC.

This chain joins TRBV5-1 and TRBJ1-1; D not resolved. The CDR3 totals 15 residues. CDR1 is SGHRS, CDR2 YFSETQ, per germline. V shed 4 bases and J shed 1 base, with 14 bases lying between them. The CDR3 is CASSPTPASNTEAFF. The DNA of the CDR3 is TGCGCCAGCAGCCCGACTCCGGCTTCGAACACTGAAGCTTTCTTT.

The chain joins TRBV2 to TRBJ1-2, with D possibly matching TRBD1 (5 bases). V dropped 2 bases and J dropped 4 bases, with 8 bases sitting between them. CDR1 SNHLY and CDR2 FYNNEI come from the germline V gene. This CDR3 region has 13 residues. CDR3 in amino acids: CASSEQGFYGYTF. The DNA for the CDR3 is TGTGCCAGCAGTGAACAGGGTTTCTATGGCTACACCTTC.

The CDR3 here is CASSFSGTNTGELFF. CDR3 nucleotide sequence: TGTGCCAGCAGCTTTAGCGGGACGAACACCGGGGAGCTGTTTTTT. The rearrangement links TRBV6-2 or TRBV6-3 to TRBJ2-2; 8 nucleotides match TRBD2. V gave up 6 bases and J gave up 0 bases; unmatched junction bases: 3. The CDR3 covers 15 residues. Germline V lookup: CDR1 MNHEY, CDR2 SVGEGT.

CDR3 in amino acids: CASSYSLGLIEQYF. CDR3 coding DNA: TGTGCCAGCAGCTACAGCTTAGGCCTGATCGAGCAGTACTTC. J is TRBJ2-7 and V is TRBV3-1 (or the pseudogene TRBV3-2); no definite D call. Germline lookup yields CDR1 LGHDT and CDR2 YNNKEL (reference sequence). Trimming took off 5 bases at V and 6 bases at J, with 17 bases between the two ends. The CDR3 runs 14 residues.

The gene calls are TRBV30 and TRBJ2-2; 14 nucleotides align to TRBD2. The V segment lost 5 bases and the J segment 4 bases; nucleotides outside the gene matches: 9. CDR3 size: 17 residues. CDR1 is GTSNPN and CDR2 is SVGIG in the germline V gene (reference sequence). The CDR3 sequence: CAWGPGTSGSVTGELFF. The CDR3 nucleotides read TGTGCCTGGGGGCCCGGGACTAGCGGGAGCGTCACCGGGGAGCTGTTTTTT.

CDR3: CSAQGQGNEQFF. Here the CDR3 DNA reads TGCAGCGCCCAGGGACAGGGCAATGAGCAGTTCTTC. The chain recombines TRBV29-1 with TRBJ2-1, with 9 bases aligning to TRBD1. Trimming cost V 7 bases and J 6 bases; bases outside gene matches: 4. In germline, CDR1 is SQVTM, CDR2 ANQGSEA. CDR3 length: 12 amino acids.

This chain connects TRBV3-1 (or the pseudogene TRBV3-2) to TRBJ2-5; the D is unclear. V lost 0 bases and J 3 bases, leaving 8 bases between the germline ends. CDR3 size: 14 residues. The germline CDR1 and CDR2 sequences are LGHDT and YNNKEL (reference sequence). The CDR3 DNA reads as TGTGCCAGCAGCCAAGAGAGAGGTGAAGAGACCCAGTACTTC. It codes for CASSQERGEETQYF.

The V call is TRBV3-1 (or the pseudogene TRBV3-2), the J call TRBJ2-7; the match to TRBD2 covers 10 bases. Germline trimming cut 4 bases from V and 6 bases from J; bases unmatched to any gene: 6. The germline V gene encodes CDR1 LGHDT and CDR2 YNNKEL (reference sequence). This CDR3 has 14 amino acids. The CDR3 DNA sequence: TGTGCCAGCAGCCCGAGCGGGAGGGCCGCCGAGCAGTACTTC. This encodes CASSPSGRAAEQYF.

V usage is TRBV5-5 and J usage is TRBJ2-2; D not resolved. V was clipped by 4 bases and J by 6 bases, with 13 bases between them. The CDR3 covers 14 residues. CDR1 and CDR2 (germline): SGHKS, YYEKEE (reference sequence). CDR3 sequence (DNA): TGTGCCAGCAGCGACGGCCGAGGTGCCGGGGAGCTGTTTTTT. Translation gives CASSDGRGAGELFF.

The rearrangement uses TRBV28 and TRBJ1-2; D is perhaps TRBD1 (6 bases). Germline V lookup: CDR1 MDHEN, CDR2 SYDVKM. The CDR3 has 13 residues. V was clipped by 7 bases and J by 3 bases, with 12 bases between them. The CDR3 loop is CASTNYRDYGYTF. Here the CDR3 DNA reads TGTGCCAGCACGAATTACAGGGACTATGGCTACACCTTC.

This clone was seen ten or more times. The rearrangement joins TRBV30 to TRBJ1-1, with D possibly matching TRBD1 (6 bases). This CDR3 has 15 residues. The germline V gene has CDR1 GTSNPN and CDR2 SVGIG (reference sequence). Trimming took off 0 bases at V and 1 base at J, with 12 bases between the two ends. The CDR3 is CAWSVQGTRNTEAFF. CDR3 DNA sequence: TGTGCCTGGAGTGTACAGGGAACGAGGAACACTGAAGCTTTCTTT.

The J gene is TRBJ2-5, the V gene TRBV7-9, with 9 bases fitting TRBD1. CDR3 length equals 16 residues. V gave up 3 bases and J gave up 4 bases; unmatched junction bases: 9. Germline CDR1 SEHNR, CDR2 FQNEAQ (reference sequence). CDR3 amino acids: CASSLGTGQGGETQYF. The CDR3 nucleotides are TGTGCCAGCAGCTTGGGAACGGGACAGGGAGGAGAGACCCAGTACTTC.

The chain employs TRBV4-1 and TRBJ2-3; 9 nucleotides align to TRBD2. Germline V lookup: CDR1 MGHRA, CDR2 YSYEKL. The CDR3 consists of 16 residues. J was trimmed by 6 bases and V by 0 bases; bases with no gene match: 7. DNA for the CDR3: TGCGCCAGCAGCCAAGAAGGCGGGAGGGCCTGGGATACGCAGTATTTT. Translating it yields CASSQEGGRAWDTQYF.

This clone appeared a few times. V is TRBV27 and J is TRBJ1-6, with TRBD1 matching over 8 bases. In germline, CDR1 is MNHEY, CDR2 SMNVEV (reference sequence). V lost 7 bases to trimming and J lost 10 bases; unmatched junction nucleotides: 6. The CDR3 spans 13 residues. CDR3 protein: CASKTGVRSPLHF. The CDR3 nucleotides read TGTGCCAGCAAGACAGGGGTGAGATCACCCCTCCACTTT.

This clone has a handful of counts. The chain couples TRBV12-3 or TRBV12-4 to TRBJ2-7; D perhaps matches TRBD1 (6 bases). This CDR3 spans 12 amino acids. The V and J ends lost 10 bases and 7 bases respectively, with 17 bases between them. The DNA of the CDR3 is TGTGCCACCAATTCACAGGGAGATGAGCAGTACTTC. Residues: CATNSQGDEQYF.

The chain is built from TRBV28 and TRBJ2-3; 9 nucleotides agree with TRBD1. CDR3 size: 14 residues. The trim removed 6 bases at V and 7 bases at J, leaving 8 bases unmatched. Looked up from germline, CDR1 is MDHEN and CDR2 is SYDVKM. CDR3 loop: CASRGTGLIYTQYF. The CDR3 nucleotides read TGTGCCAGCAGGGGGACAGGGTTAATTTATACGCAGTATTTT.

The chain is built from TRBV9 and TRBJ2-5, with 13 nucleotides matching TRBD2. The CDR3 has 15 residues. Trimming removed 2 bases from V and 4 bases from J; junction bases left unmatched: 2. The V gene's germline CDR1 is SGDLS and CDR2 YYNGEE. The CDR3 DNA sequence: TGTGCCAGCAGCGTGGGACTAGCGGGAAGAGAGACCCAGTACTTC. Its translation is CASSVGLAGRETQYF.

V is TRBV3-1 (or the pseudogene TRBV3-2) and J is TRBJ2-3; D not resolved. V was cut by 1 base and J by 1 base, with 6 bases left in between. The germline CDR1 and CDR2 sequences are LGHDT and YNNKEL (reference sequence). The CDR3 totals 14 residues. The CDR3 region has the DNA TGTGCCAGCAGCCAAGCGAGCGGCACAGATACGCAGTATTTT. Residues: CASSQASGTDTQYF.

The V gene is TRBV19, the J gene TRBJ2-3; possibly TRBD2 for D (6 bases). Germline V gives CDR1 LNHDA, CDR2 SQIVND (reference sequence). Between the trimmed V and J ends, which lost 6 bases and 0 bases, there was a span of 10 bases. CDR3 length: 14 amino acids. The CDR3 spells CASSLTSSTDTQYF. CDR3 in DNA: TGTGCCAGTAGCCTGACTAGTAGCACAGATACGCAGTATTTT.

V is TRBV7-9 and J is TRBJ2-5, with TRBD1 matching over 8 bases. Germline-derived CDR1 and CDR2 are SEHNR and FQNEAQ (reference sequence). The CDR3 is 15 amino acids. The junction had 8 bases not matched to a gene; V was cut back by 5 bases and J by 3 bases. The CDR3 region has the DNA TGTGCCAGCAGCCAATTGACAGGGGCGGAAGAGACCCAGTACTTC. This translates into CASSQLTGAEETQYF.

V usage is TRBV5-1 and J usage is TRBJ2-7; the D gene is possibly TRBD2 (6 bases). The length of the CDR3 is 16 residues. Between the trimmed V and J ends, which lost 4 bases and 0 bases, there was a span of 17 bases. The germline CDR1 and CDR2 sequences are SGHRS and YFSETQ. CDR3 sequence: CASSLQAGKFSYEQYF. CDR3 DNA: TGCGCCAGCAGCCTACAGGCGGGAAAGTTCTCCTACGAGCAGTACTTC.

The chain joins TRBV28 to TRBJ1-2, with TRBD1 identical over 7 bases. Germline trimming cut 4 bases from V and 2 bases from J; bases unmatched to any gene: 7. This CDR3 has 15 amino acids. Germline loops: CDR1 MDHEN, CDR2 SYDVKM. CDR3 DNA: TGTGCCAGCAGTTCAACAGGGGCCTCAAACTATGGCTACACCTTC. This encodes CASSSTGASNYGYTF.

Only one count was recorded for this clone. The rearrangement uses TRBV7-2 and TRBJ2-7; D is unresolved. Germline CDR1 reads SGHTA; CDR2 reads FQGNSA. This CDR3 comprises 11 residues. V lost 3 bases and J 9 bases, leaving 9 bases between the germline ends. CDR3 region: CASSLASRQYF. The CDR3 region has the DNA TGTGCCAGCAGCTTGGCCTCCCGGCAGTACTTC.

This clone was counted only a few times. The chain couples TRBV6-6 to TRBJ2-7; 14 positions match TRBD2. J lost 2 bases, V lost 5 bases, and 11 bases had no gene match. The CDR3 length is 18 residues. The germline V gene has CDR1 MNHNY and CDR2 SVGAGI (reference sequence). The CDR3 region is CASSRPGLAGAAPYEQYF. The CDR3 region has the DNA TGTGCCAGCAGTCGACCGGGACTAGCGGGAGCGGCACCCTACGAGCAGTACTTC.